The TCR beta chain described here comes from a study of blood T cell repertoires in COVID-19. Study at large: The United States, Italy and Spain provided the acute and convalescent COVID-19 samples. T cells, B-cell-depleted T cells, or PBMCs provided the cDNA or gDNA that served as material.

Per the study methods: Nucleated cell counts were estimated from reference gene primer amplification. This table comes from immunoSEQ multiplex PCR, and its TCRdb copy is limited to in-frame clones, with some not included. That table furnishes V, J and clone size, whereas the DNA furnished D and trimming. Of 85,000 to 130,000 clones in the sample, approximately 91% were seen once. CDR3 length equals 14 residues. Germline trimming cut 0 bases from V and 6 bases from J; bases unmatched to any gene: 4. CDR1 SGHRS and CDR2 YFSETQ come from the germline V gene. The specimen sequenced was peripheral blood. V usage is TRBV5-1 and J usage is TRBJ1-1; 8 bases line up with TRBD1. The source is a human donor in a cohort sampled during active COVID-19. Here the CDR3 reads CASSLGEQGAEAFF. The CDR3 nucleotides are TGCGCCAGCAGCTTGGGCGAACAGGGGGCTGAAGCTTTCTTT.